This TCR beta chain emerged from a study of shared clonotypes between healthy human individuals. Study background: For every donor, three CD4 naive, three CD4 memory, two CD8 naive and one CD8 memory plates were used.

Study findings and constraints: For sorted subsets, rarefaction showed incomplete sequencing despite large depth.

The genomic DNA of each subset was split evenly across several immunoSEQ plates. Libraries were prepared by immunoSEQ multiplex PCR; TCRdb keeps only in-frame clonotypes and omits some of them. The sample holds roughly 2,300,000 clones, roughly 90% seen once. J gave up 4 bases and V 2 bases, and 5 bases lay outside the gene matches. CDR1 SGHRS and CDR2 YFSETQ come from the germline V gene. The CDR3 totals 14 residues. A word on this clone: What it binds is not known.

The TCR comes from a man in his late teens or twenties in good health. Some clones in this sample may be carry-over from other donors' samples. The chain couples TRBV5-1 to TRBJ1-1, with 7 bases matching TRBD1. Material: naive CD4+ T cells from PBMCs. Sample subset: CD45RA+ positively selected. CDR3 bases: TGCGCCAGCAGCTTAACAGGGGTAAGCACTGAAGCTTTCTTT. This translates into CASSLTGVSTEAFF.